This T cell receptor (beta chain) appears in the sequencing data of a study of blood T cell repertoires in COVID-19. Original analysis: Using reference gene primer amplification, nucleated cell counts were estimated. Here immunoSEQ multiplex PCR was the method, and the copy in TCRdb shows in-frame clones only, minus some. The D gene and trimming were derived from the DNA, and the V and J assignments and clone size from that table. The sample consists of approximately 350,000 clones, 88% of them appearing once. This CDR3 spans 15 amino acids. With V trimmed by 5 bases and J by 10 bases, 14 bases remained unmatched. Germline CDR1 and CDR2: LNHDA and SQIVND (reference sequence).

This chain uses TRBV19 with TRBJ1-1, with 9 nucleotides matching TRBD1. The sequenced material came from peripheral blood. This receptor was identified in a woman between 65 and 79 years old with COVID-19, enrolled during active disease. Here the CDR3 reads CASSPIPGQGMVAFF. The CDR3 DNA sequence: TGTGCCAGTAGTCCTATCCCGGGACAGGGAATGGTAGCTTTCTTT.